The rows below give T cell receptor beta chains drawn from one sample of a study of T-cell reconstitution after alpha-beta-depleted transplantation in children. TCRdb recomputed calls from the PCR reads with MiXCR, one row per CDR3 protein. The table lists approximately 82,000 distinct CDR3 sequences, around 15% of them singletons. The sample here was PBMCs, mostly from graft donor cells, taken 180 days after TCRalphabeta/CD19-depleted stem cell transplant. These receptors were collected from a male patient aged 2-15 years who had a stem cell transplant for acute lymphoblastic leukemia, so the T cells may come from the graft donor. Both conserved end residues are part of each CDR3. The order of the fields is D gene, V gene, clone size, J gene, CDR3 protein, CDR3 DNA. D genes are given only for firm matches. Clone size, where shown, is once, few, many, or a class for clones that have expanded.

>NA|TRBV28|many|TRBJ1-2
CASYEEGPVLRDGYTF
TGTGCCAGCTATGAAGAAGGTCCGGTCCTGAGAGATGGCTACACCTTC
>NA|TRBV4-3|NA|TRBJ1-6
CASRTGRNSPLHF
TGCGCCAGCAGGACAGGACGTAATTCACCCCTCCACTTT
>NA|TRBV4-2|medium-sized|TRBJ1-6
CASSQDTGAGSPLHF
TGTGCCAGCAGCCAAGATACCGGGGCAGGGTCACCCCTCCACTTT
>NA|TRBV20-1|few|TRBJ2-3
CSAGPRVGTQYF
TGCAGTGCTGGACCCAGGGTAGGCACGCAGTATTTT
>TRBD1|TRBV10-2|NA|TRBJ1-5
CASSLTTGDLNQPQHF
TGCGCCAGCAGCCTTACTACAGGGGACCTCAATCAGCCCCAGCATTTT
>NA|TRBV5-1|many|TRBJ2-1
CASSLQQGRSDEQFF
TGCGCCAGCAGCTTGCAACAGGGACGCTCCGATGAGCAGTTCTTC
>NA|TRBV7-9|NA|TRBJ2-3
CASSRGTLDTDTQYF
TGTGCCAGCAGCCGGGGCACCCTCGACACAGATACGCAGTATTTT
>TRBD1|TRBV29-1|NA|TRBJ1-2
CSGGTGGGYTF
TGCAGCGGGGGGACAGGGGGAGGCTACACCTTC
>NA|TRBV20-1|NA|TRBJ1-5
CSAIIEPGHLSNQPQHF
TGCAGTGCTATTATAGAGCCGGGACACCTTAGCAATCAGCCCCAGCATTTT
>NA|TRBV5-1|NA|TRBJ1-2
CASSLFSGPNYGYTF
TGCGCCAGCAGCTTGTTTTCAGGGCCCAACTATGGCTACACCTTC
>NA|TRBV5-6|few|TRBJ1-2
CASSSGRGNYGYTF
TGTGCCAGCAGCTCCGGTCGGGGAAACTATGGCTACACCTTC
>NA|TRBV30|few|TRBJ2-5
CAWSVLGVPNQETQYF
TGTGCCTGGAGTGTACTCGGGGTCCCCAACCAAGAGACCCAGTACTTC
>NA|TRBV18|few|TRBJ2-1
CASSPKRTNYNEQFF
TGTGCCAGCTCACCCAAACGGACCAACTACAATGAGCAGTTCTTC
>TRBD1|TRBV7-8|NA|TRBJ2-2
CASSSAARGHGGELFF
TGTGCCAGCAGCTCCGCGGCCAGGGGGCACGGCGGGGAGCTGTTTTTT
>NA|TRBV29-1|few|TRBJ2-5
CSVVLKETQYF
TGCAGCGTTGTACTAAAAGAGACCCAGTACTTC
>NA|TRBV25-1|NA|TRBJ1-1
CASSDPWNTEAFF
TGTGCCAGCAGTGACCCGTGGAACACTGAAGCTTTCTTT
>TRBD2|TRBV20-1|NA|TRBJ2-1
CSAPPGLASNEQFF
TGCAGTGCGCCTCCGGGACTAGCATCCAATGAGCAGTTCTTC
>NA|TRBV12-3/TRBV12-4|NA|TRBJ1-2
CASSLDRPYGYTF
TGTGCCAGCAGTTTAGACAGGCCTTATGGCTACACCTTC
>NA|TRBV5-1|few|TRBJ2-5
CASSLFGEETQYF
TGCGCCAGCAGCTTGTTCGGAGAAGAGACCCAGTACTTC
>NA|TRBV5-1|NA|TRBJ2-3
CASSLGKAGKDTQYF
TGCGCCAGCAGCTTGGGGAAGGCAGGCAAGGATACGCAGTATTTT
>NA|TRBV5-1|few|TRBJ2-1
CASSSYRDSYNEQFF
TGCGCCAGCAGCTCCTACAGGGACTCCTACAATGAGCAGTTCTTC
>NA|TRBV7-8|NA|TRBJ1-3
CASSPSTSTSSGNTIYF
TGTGCCAGCAGCCCCTCTACTAGTACAAGCTCTGGAAACACCATATATTTT
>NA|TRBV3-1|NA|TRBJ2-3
CASSQGTGQDTQYF
TGTGCCAGCAGCCAAGGTACAGGGCAAGATACGCAGTATTTT
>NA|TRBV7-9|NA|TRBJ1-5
CASSADYLNQPQHF
TGTGCCAGCAGCGCGGACTACCTAAATCAGCCCCAGCATTTT
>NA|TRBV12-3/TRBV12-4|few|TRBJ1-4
CASSPSQGANEKLFF
TGTGCCAGCAGTCCCAGCCAGGGCGCTAATGAAAAACTGTTTTTT
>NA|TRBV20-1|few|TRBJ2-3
CSARPTWRSFGGLSTDTQYF
TGCAGTGCTAGACCCACGTGGAGGAGTTTTGGGGGCCTAAGCACAGATACGCAGTATTTT
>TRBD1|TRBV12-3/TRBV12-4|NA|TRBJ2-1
CASKGDRAYNEQFF
TGTGCCAGCAAGGGGGACAGAGCCTACAATGAGCAGTTCTTC
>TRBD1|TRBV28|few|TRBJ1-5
CASSFRGAGPQHF
TGTGCCAGCAGTTTCAGGGGGGCAGGACCCCAGCATTTT
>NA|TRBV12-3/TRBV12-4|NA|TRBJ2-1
CASSPRPGGPYNEQFF
TGTGCCAGCAGTCCCCGCCCCGGGGGCCCCTACAATGAGCAGTTCTTC
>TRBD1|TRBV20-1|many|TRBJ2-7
CSARDLGQGSYEQYF
TGCAGTGCTAGAGATCTGGGACAGGGCTCCTACGAGCAGTACTTC